A selection of T cell receptor beta chains follows, all from one sample in a study of sequential checkpoint blockade in melanoma. Sequencing used immunoSEQ multiplex PCR; TCRdb keeps in-frame clones, though not all of them. The repertoire has fewer than 20,000 clones, 73% of them found once; the top ten carry around 5%. The material was tumor tissue (inferred from file names), obtained from a patient given nivolumab and ipilimumab in sequence. These receptors were obtained from a human donor with melanoma. The CDR3 runs from the conserved cysteine through the conserved F or W.

CDR3aa: CASSLERNQPQHF; v_gene: TRBV7-8
CDR3aa: CASTITGIGTDTQYF; v_gene: TRBV19
CDR3aa: CASSLFRTHDTDTQYF; v_gene: TRBV5-1
CDR3aa: CAWSILGGGNEKLFF; v_gene: TRBV30
CDR3aa: CASSTGQGAYEQYF; v_gene: TRBV19
CDR3aa: CASRERGLNTEAFF; v_gene: TRBV6-8
CDR3aa: CASSPRGLPDSAPLHF; v_gene: TRBV18
CDR3aa: CASSPRISGTNEQFF; v_gene: TRBV19
CDR3aa: CAGSPRAGNTIYF; v_gene: TRBV18
CDR3aa: CASSESSGGGETQYF; v_gene: TRBV10-2
CDR3aa: CASSQISENNEQFF; v_gene: TRBV6-8
CDR3aa: CASSFFPRTAQETQYF; v_gene: TRBV5-1
CDR3aa: CASIDRRAGTYGHTF; v_gene: TRBV19
CDR3aa: CASSYSGAPYEQYF; v_gene: TRBV6-8
CDR3aa: CASSLGTGGNEKLFF; v_gene: TRBV11-3
CDR3aa: CASSPGQGRGASYEQYF; v_gene: TRBV18
CDR3aa: CASSPGGGTSYEQYF; v_gene: TRBV6-8
CDR3aa: CASRQGADSPLHF; v_gene: TRBV6-8
CDR3aa: CATGTASTDTQYF; v_gene: TRBV6-8
CDR3aa: CASSPGRQEAFF; v_gene: TRBV18